This T cell receptor beta chain emerged from a study of blood T cell repertoires in COVID-19. Study-level background: Samples representing acute and convalescent COVID-19 were sourced from the United States, Italy and Spain. T cells, B-cell-depleted T cells, or PBMCs supplied cDNA or gDNA.

Germline V CDR1 and CDR2: LNHDA, SQIVND (reference sequence). This CDR3 comprises 16 residues. Trimming took 2 bases from V and 8 from J, leaving 21 bases between them. As handled by the study authors: Reference gene primer amplification gave estimated nucleated cell counts. The assay was immunoSEQ multiplex PCR, and TCRdb's table has in-frame clones only and misses some. That table is the source of V, J and clone size, and D and trimming were worked out from the DNA. Here the sample spans around 340,000 clones, approximately 91% being singletons. The study assigned cohorts using participant-reported clinical history.

The TCR sequence derives from a woman aged 25 to 39 who had been exposed to COVID-19. The gene calls are TRBV19 and TRBJ1-2; no reliable D call. The sample taken for sequencing was PBMCs or T cells enriched from blood (not recorded which). This CDR3 reads CASSIYPPLQGGGYTF. CDR3 nucleotides: TGTGCCAGTAGTATATATCCGCCCTTACAAGGAGGCGGCTACACCTTC.